This is a list of T cell receptor beta chains from one sample in a study of T-cell reconstitution after alpha-beta-depleted transplantation in children. In TCRdb, the PCR reads were re-called with MiXCR into one record per CDR3 protein. This table has 17,000 or so distinct CDR3 sequences, 12% appearing once. The specimen was PBMCs, mostly from graft donor cells, collected 180 days after TCRalphabeta/CD19-depleted stem cell transplant. The receptors stem from a boy younger than two who had a stem cell transplant for Wiskott-Aldrich syndrome, so the T cells may come from the graft donor. The CDR3 runs from the conserved cysteine through the conserved F or W. Each record gives: clone size, J gene, D gene, CDR3 length, V gene, CDR3 protein, CDR3 DNA. A D gene is named only where the DNA matches it firmly. Expanded clones get a size class; other rows say once, few or many, or leave the size out.

size: many; J: TRBJ2-7; D: TRBD2; length: 13; V: TRBV29-1; CDR3: CSVSGGQAYEQYF; DNA: TGCAGCGTGTCGGGGGGTCAAGCATACGAGCAGTACTTC
size: medium-sized; J: TRBJ2-4; D: .; length: 14; V: TRBV10-3; CDR3: CAISEPGPLDIQYF; DNA: TGTGCCATCAGTGAACCCGGACCTTTAGACATTCAGTACTTC
size: many; J: TRBJ2-7; D: TRBD1; length: 14; V: TRBV9; CDR3: CASSPGQGAYEQYF; DNA: TGTGCCAGCAGCCCCGGACAGGGTGCCTACGAGCAGTACTTC
size: few; J: TRBJ2-1; D: TRBD2; length: 16; V: TRBV18; CDR3: CASSRPLTSGYNEQFF; DNA: TGTGCCAGCTCTCGTCCACTGACTAGCGGTTACAATGAGCAGTTCTTC
size: few; J: TRBJ2-5; D: TRBD2; length: 17; V: TRBV25-1; CDR3: CASSENIWREGPATQYF; DNA: TGTGCCAGCAGTGAAAACATCTGGCGGGAGGGCCCGGCGACCCAGTACTTC
size: .; J: TRBJ2-7; D: .; length: 14; V: TRBV4-2; CDR3: CASSPGLGSYEQYF; DNA: TGTGCCAGCAGCCCCGGGCTCGGTTCCTACGAGCAGTACTTC
size: .; J: TRBJ2-7; D: TRBD2; length: 19; V: TRBV6-1; CDR3: CASNPDRASSGRAWYEQYF; DNA: TGTGCCAGCAACCCGGACAGGGCGTCTAGCGGGAGGGCCTGGTACGAGCAGTACTTC
size: .; J: TRBJ2-7; D: .; length: 12; V: TRBV7-2; CDR3: CASSLSQGQKYF; DNA: TGTGCCAGCAGCTTATCACAAGGCCAAAAGTACTTC
size: few; J: TRBJ2-7; D: .; length: 16; V: TRBV20-1; CDR3: CSARGQGLPSSYEQYF; DNA: TGCAGTGCTAGAGGTCAGGGACTTCCCAGCTCCTACGAGCAGTACTTC
size: many; J: TRBJ2-5; D: TRBD2; length: 15; V: TRBV20-1; CDR3: CSANPLAGLQETQYF; DNA: TGCAGTGCTAACCCACTAGCGGGCCTCCAAGAGACCCAGTACTTC
size: few; J: TRBJ2-3; D: TRBD2; length: 18; V: TRBV10-2; CDR3: CASISLLAGGRRADTQYF; DNA: TGCGCCAGCATCTCCCTTCTAGCGGGAGGTCGTCGCGCAGATACGCAGTATTTT
size: .; J: TRBJ2-6; D: .; length: 14; V: TRBV29-1; CDR3: CSVERSSGANVLTF; DNA: TGCAGCGTTGAAAGGTCTTCTGGGGCCAACGTCCTGACTTTC
size: many; J: TRBJ1-1; D: .; length: 13; V: TRBV5-1; CDR3: CASSLVTGPEAFF; DNA: TGCGCCAGCAGCTTGGTAACAGGGCCTGAAGCTTTCTTT
size: few; J: TRBJ2-5; D: .; length: 24; V: TRBV7-1; CDR3: CASSLKEQPALNDSRYCLSSRQYF; DNA: TGTGCCAGCAGTCTCAAGGAGCAGCCCGCCCTCAATGACTCCAGATACTGCCTGAGCAGCCGCCAGTACTTC
size: many; J: TRBJ1-1; D: TRBD1; length: 15; V: TRBV19; CDR3: CASLPQGGLGTEAFF; DNA: TGTGCCAGCCTCCCGCAGGGGGGCTTGGGCACTGAAGCTTTCTTT
size: many; J: TRBJ1-5; D: .; length: 13; V: TRBV12-3/TRBV12-4; CDR3: CASRTTLNQPQHF; DNA: TGTGCCAGCAGGACGACACTGAATCAGCCCCAGCATTTT
size: many; J: TRBJ2-5; D: TRBD2; length: 13; V: TRBV28; CDR3: CASFSGRGETQYF; DNA: TGTGCCAGCTTTTCCGGGAGGGGGGAGACCCAGTACTTC
size: many; J: TRBJ2-2; D: .; length: 14; V: TRBV20-1; CDR3: CSARGLANTGELFF; DNA: TGCAGTGCTAGAGGACTAGCGAACACCGGGGAGCTGTTTTTT
size: few; J: TRBJ2-3; D: TRBD2; length: 19; V: TRBV27; CDR3: CASSWGGGITGTSTDTQYF; DNA: TGTGCCAGCAGCTGGGGCGGGGGAATCACAGGAACTAGCACAGATACGCAGTATTTT
size: many; J: TRBJ2-1; D: .; length: 15; V: TRBV27; CDR3: CASSQGSTSYNEQFF; DNA: TGTGCCAGCAGTCAGGGGTCTACCTCCTACAATGAGCAGTTCTTC
size: .; J: TRBJ1-1; D: .; length: 14; V: TRBV7-2; CDR3: CASSLVGSDTEAFF; DNA: TGTGCCAGCAGCTTAGTCGGGTCGGACACTGAAGCTTTCTTT
size: many; J: TRBJ1-1; D: .; length: 17; V: TRBV7-9; CDR3: CASSLGGGNRADTEAFF; DNA: TGTGCCAGCAGCTTAGGGGGGGGGAACAGGGCAGACACTGAAGCTTTCTTT
size: .; J: TRBJ2-7; D: TRBD1; length: 14; V: TRBV4-2; CDR3: CAMGPQTGYYEQYF; DNA: TGTGCCATGGGCCCCCAGACAGGGTACTACGAGCAGTACTTC
size: .; J: TRBJ1-4; D: .; length: 17; V: TRBV21-1; CDR3: CASSMQGSPATNENLFF; DNA: TGTGCCAGCAGCATGCAGGGGTCCCCCGCAACTAATGAAAACCTGTTTTTT
size: few; J: TRBJ2-7; D: .; length: 12; V: TRBV20-1; CDR3: CSARDSGYEQYF; DNA: TGCAGTGCTAGAGATTCGGGTTACGAGCAGTACTTC
size: many; J: TRBJ2-5; D: TRBD2; length: 14; V: TRBV20-1; CDR3: CSANSGSLQETQYF; DNA: TGCAGTGCCAATAGCGGGAGCCTTCAAGAGACCCAGTACTTC